The clone carrying this T cell receptor (beta chain) was seen ten or more times. The antigen is unknown. This record belongs to a study of CD8 T cells in ankylosing spondylitis. Points from the study as a whole: Several highly homologous variants made up a TCR beta motif, and this motif appeared characteristic of ankylosing spondylitis blood.

The CDR3 consists of 17 residues. Unmatched junction bases numbered 11, after V lost 8 bases and J lost 2 bases. Libraries for TCR beta were made by quantitative 5'-RACE with molecular barcodes. Using its own MiXCR run on the 5' RACE reads, TCRdb lists one record per CDR3 protein. The table records around 540,000 distinct CDR3 sequences, approximately 12% of them present only once. The chain carries TRBV12-3 or TRBV12-4 and TRBJ2-2; 10 bases fit TRBD1. The source is a male donor with ankylosing spondylitis. Input material: blood, either unsorted or a sorted T cell fraction (not recorded which). The chain's CDR3 is CASSPATGGINTGELFF. In DNA, the CDR3 is TGTGCCAGCTCACCCGCGACAGGGGGCATCAACACCGGGGAGCTGTTTTTT.